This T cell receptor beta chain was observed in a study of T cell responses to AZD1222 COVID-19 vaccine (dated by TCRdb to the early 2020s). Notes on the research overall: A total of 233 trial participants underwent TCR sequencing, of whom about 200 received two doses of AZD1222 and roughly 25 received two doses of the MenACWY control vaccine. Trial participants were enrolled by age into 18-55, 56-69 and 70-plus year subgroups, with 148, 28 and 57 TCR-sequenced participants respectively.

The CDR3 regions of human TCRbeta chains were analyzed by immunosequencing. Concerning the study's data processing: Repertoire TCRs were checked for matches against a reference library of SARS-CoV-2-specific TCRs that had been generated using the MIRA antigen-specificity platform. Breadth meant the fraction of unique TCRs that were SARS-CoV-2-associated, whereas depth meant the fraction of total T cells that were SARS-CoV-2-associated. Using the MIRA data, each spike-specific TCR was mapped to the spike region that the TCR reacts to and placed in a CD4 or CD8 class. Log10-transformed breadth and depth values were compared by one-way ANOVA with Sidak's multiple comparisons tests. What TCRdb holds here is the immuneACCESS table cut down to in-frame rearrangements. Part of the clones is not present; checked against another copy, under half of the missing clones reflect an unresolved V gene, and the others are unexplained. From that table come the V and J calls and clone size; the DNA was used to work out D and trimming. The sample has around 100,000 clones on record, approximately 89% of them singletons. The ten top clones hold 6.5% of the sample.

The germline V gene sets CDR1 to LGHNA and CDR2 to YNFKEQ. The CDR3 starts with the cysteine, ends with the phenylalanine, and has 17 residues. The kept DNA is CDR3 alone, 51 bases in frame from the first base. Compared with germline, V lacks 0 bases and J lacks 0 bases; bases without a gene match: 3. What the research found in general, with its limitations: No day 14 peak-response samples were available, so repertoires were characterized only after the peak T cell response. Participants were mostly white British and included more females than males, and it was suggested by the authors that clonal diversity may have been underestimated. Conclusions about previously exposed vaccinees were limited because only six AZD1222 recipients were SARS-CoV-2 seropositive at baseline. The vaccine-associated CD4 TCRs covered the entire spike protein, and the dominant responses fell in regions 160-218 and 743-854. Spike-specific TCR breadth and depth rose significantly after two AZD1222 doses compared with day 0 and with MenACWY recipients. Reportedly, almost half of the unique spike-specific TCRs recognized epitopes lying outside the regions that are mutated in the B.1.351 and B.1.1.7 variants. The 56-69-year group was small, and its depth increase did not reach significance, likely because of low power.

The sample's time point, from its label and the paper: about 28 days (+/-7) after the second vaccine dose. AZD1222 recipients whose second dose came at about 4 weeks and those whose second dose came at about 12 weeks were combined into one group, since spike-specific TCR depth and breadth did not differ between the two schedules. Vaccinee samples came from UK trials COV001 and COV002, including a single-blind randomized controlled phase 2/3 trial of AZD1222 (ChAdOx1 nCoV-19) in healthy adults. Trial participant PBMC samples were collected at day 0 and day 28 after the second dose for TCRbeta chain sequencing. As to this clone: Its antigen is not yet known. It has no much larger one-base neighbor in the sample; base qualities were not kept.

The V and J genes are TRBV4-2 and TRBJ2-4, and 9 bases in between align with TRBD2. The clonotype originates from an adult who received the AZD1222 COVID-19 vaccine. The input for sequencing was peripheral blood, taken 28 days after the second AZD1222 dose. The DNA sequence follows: TGTGCCAGCAGCCAAGATATGCGGGGGGGAGCCAAAAACATTCAGTACTTC. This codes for CASSQDMRGGAKNIQYF.